This T cell receptor beta chain was retrieved from a study of cytomegalovirus exposure and HLA in healthy donors. A multiplex PCR was run with 60 Vbeta primers and 13 Jbeta primers. Assay: immunoSEQ multiplex PCR; the TCRdb copy retains only in-frame clones and omits some. The table has 130,000 to 150,000 clones, 65% to 85% seen once. The CDR3 is 12 amino acids. The V gene lost 0 bases and the J gene lost 9 bases, with 11 bases spanning the gap. CDR1 and CDR2 from the germline V gene are SQVTM and ANQGSEA. This sequence originates from a man between 18 and 29 years old in good health and CMV-seronegative. Source material: PBMCs. The V and J genes are TRBV29-1 and TRBJ1-2; maybe TRBD1 (5 bases). CDR3 DNA sequence: TGCAGCGTTGAAGAACGGACATTCCGCTACACCTTC. Protein: CSVEERTFRYTF.